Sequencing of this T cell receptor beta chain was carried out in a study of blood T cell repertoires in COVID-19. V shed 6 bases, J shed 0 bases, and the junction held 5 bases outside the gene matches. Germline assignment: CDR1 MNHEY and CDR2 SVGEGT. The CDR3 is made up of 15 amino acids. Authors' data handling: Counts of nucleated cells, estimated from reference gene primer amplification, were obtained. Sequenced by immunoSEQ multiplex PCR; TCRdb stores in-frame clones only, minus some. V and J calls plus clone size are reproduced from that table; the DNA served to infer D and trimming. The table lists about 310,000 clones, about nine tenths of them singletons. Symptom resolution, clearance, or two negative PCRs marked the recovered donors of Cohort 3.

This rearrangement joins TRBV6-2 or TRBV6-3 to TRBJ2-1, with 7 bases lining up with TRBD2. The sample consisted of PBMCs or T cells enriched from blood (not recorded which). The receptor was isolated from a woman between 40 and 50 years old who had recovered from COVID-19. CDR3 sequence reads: CASSDSGFSYNEQFF. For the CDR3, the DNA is TGTGCCAGCAGCGATAGCGGGTTCTCCTACAATGAGCAGTTCTTC.